These 20 T cell receptor beta chains were all obtained from the same sample, sequenced in a study of beta chain features in type 1 diabetes. Investigators reverse transcribed all isolated RNA, so they sequenced expressed TCRB transcripts. Only in-frame clones appear in the TCRdb table, and some are missing; sequencing was by immunoSEQ multiplex PCR. Here the sample spans over 350,000 clones, roughly 16% being singletons. The sample consisted of naive CD4+ T cells from blood. The source is a woman younger than 30 in good health.

CDR3 bases: TGTGCCAGCAGCTTGGCACCAGGCCTCTCCTACGAGCAGTACTTC. It is translated as CASSLAPGLSYEQYF. The J gene is TRBJ2-7, the V gene TRBV5-4; D call uncertain. CDR1 and CDR2 (germline): SGHNT, YYREEE (reference sequence). Trimming pared 0 bases from V and 0 bases from J, leaving 10 bases between. The CDR3 sequence is 15 residues long.

The chain is built from TRBV18 and TRBJ1-5; TRBD1 agrees at 8 bases. V was clipped by 3 bases and J by 0 bases; unmatched bases: 4. The CDR3 extends over 16 amino acids. CDR1 KGHSH and CDR2 LQKENI come from the germline V gene. CDR3 amino acids: CASSPQGQASNQPQHF. For the CDR3, the DNA is TGTGCCAGCTCACCTCAGGGACAGGCTAGCAATCAGCCCCAGCATTTT.

The table lists this clone with a few counts. V gene TRBV29-1 combines with J gene TRBJ1-2; possible D gene TRBD1, 6 bases. This CDR3 has 15 residues. From germline, CDR1 is SQVTM and CDR2 ANQGSEA. Trimming removed 2 bases at V and 4 bases at J, with 17 bases between. CDR3 protein: CSVETTGQSPYGYTF. In DNA, the CDR3 is TGCAGCGTTGAAACTACAGGACAGAGTCCCTATGGCTACACCTTC. The whole variable domain, remainder taken from reference TRBV29-1 and TRBJ1-2, is SAVISQKPSRDICQRGTSLTIQCQVDSQVTMMFWYRQQPGQSLTLIATANQGSEATYESGFVIDKFPISRPNLTFSTLTVSNMSPEDSSIYLCSVETTGQSPYGYTFGSGTRLTVV.

This clone was detected a few times. The gene calls are TRBV7-2 and TRBJ2-5; 10 bases are shared with TRBD2. V lost 1 base to trimming and J lost 4 bases; unmatched junction nucleotides: 6. The CDR3 length is 16 residues. Germline V gene lookup returns CDR1 SGHTA and CDR2 FQGNSA. The DNA of the CDR3 is TGTGCCAGCAGCTTAGGGAGCCTAGCGGGAGTAGAGACCCAGTACTTC. Translation gives CASSLGSLAGVETQYF.

This chain connects TRBV19 to TRBJ2-1, with 13 bases that match TRBD2. V gave up 7 bases and J gave up 5 bases; unmatched junction bases: 8. Per the germline V gene, CDR1 is LNHDA and CDR2 is SQIVND (reference sequence). This CDR3 is 16 amino acids long. The DNA of the CDR3 is TGTGCCAGTATCTCCCTAGGACTAGCGGGGGACAATGAGCAGTTCTTC. It is translated as CASISLGLAGDNEQFF.

This clone came up a few times. The chain carries TRBV11-2 and TRBJ2-7; TRBD1 agrees at 11 bases. The germline V gene has CDR1 SGHAT and CDR2 FQNNGV. The CDR3 length is 15 residues. V lost 7 bases and J lost 4; bases outside the gene matches: 9. The CDR3 sequence: CASNTPGTGGYEQYF. DNA of the CDR3: TGTGCCAGCAACACCCCCGGGACAGGGGGTTACGAGCAGTACTTC.

The rearrangement links TRBV14 to TRBJ1-2; maybe TRBD1 (5 bases). CDR1 is SGHDN, CDR2 FVKESK, per germline. This CDR3 spans 15 amino acids. V lost 3 bases, J lost 4 bases, and 15 bases lay in between. The CDR3 reads CASSQQPQGSYGYTF. CDR3 DNA: TGTGCCAGCAGCCAGCAACCGCAGGGTTCCTATGGCTACACCTTC.

The sample holds a few counts of this clone. The chain links TRBV5-4 to TRBJ1-4; D gene uncertain. CDR1 and CDR2 from the germline V gene are SGHNT and YYREEE (reference sequence). V gave up 4 bases and J gave up 8 bases, with 12 bases separating them. This CDR3 region has 13 residues. CDR3 DNA: TGTGCCAGCAGCGGGCCAGCTCGGGAAAAACTGTTTTTT. Encoded protein: CASSGPAREKLFF.

In this sample, this clone turned up a few times. The V and J genes are TRBV11-2 and TRBJ1-5; the D gene is possibly TRBD1 (6 bases). The germline CDR1 and CDR2 sequences are SGHAT and FQNNGV. Trimming shortened V by 5 bases and J by 3 bases, and 11 bases separated the two germline ends. The CDR3 spans 14 residues. The CDR3 DNA is TGTGCCAGCAGCCGAGGACAGACCAATCAGCCCCAGCATTTT. Encoded protein: CASSRGQTNQPQHF.

The rearrangement links TRBV7-2 to TRBJ1-1, with D perhaps matching TRBD1 (5 bases). Trimming left V 1 base short and J 6 bases short, with 12 bases between. This CDR3 region has 14 residues. Per germline, CDR1 SGHTA and CDR2 FQGNSA. CDR3 region: CASSLDYQGSEAFF. The CDR3 DNA follows: TGTGCCAGCAGCTTAGATTATCAGGGATCTGAAGCTTTCTTT.

The chain recombines TRBV7-9 with TRBJ2-3; 7 bases line up with TRBD2. Germline values: CDR1 SEHNR, CDR2 FQNEAQ (reference sequence). V was clipped by 5 bases and J by 0 bases; unmatched bases: 8. The CDR3 loop spans 16 amino acids. The chain's CDR3 is CASSPRGRASTDTQYF. CDR3 sequence (DNA): TGTGCCAGCAGCCCACGGGGGAGGGCGAGCACAGATACGCAGTATTTT. Based on the CDR3 plus reference TRBV7-9 and TRBJ2-3, the full variable domain is DTGVSQNPRHKITKRGQNVTFRCDPISEHNRLYWYRQTLGQGPEFLTYFQNEAQLEKSRLLSDRFSAERPKGSFSTLEIQRTEQGDSAMYLCASSPRGRASTDTQYFGPGTRLTVL.

This clone came up a few times. The chain combines TRBV14 with TRBJ2-5; D uncertain. Germline V gene lookup returns CDR1 SGHDN and CDR2 FVKESK. V shed 4 bases and J shed 2 bases, with 11 bases lying between them. The CDR3 is 14 amino acids. CDR3 nucleotides: TGTGCCAGCAGCCCTCCCCGAGAGCAAGAGACCCAGTACTTC. It translates to CASSPPREQETQYF.

J is TRBJ1-2 and V is TRBV9; unclear D gene. Trimming removed 0 bases from V and 7 bases from J, with 16 bases in between. This CDR3 is built from 15 residues. Germline CDR1 and CDR2: SGDLS and YYNGEE. CDR3 loop: CASSVVGGKAGGYTF. CDR3 bases: TGTGCCAGCAGCGTAGTAGGAGGAAAAGCAGGTGGCTACACCTTC.

This clone was seen only a few times. This chain connects TRBV19 to TRBJ2-5; 7 bases align to TRBD2. There are 15 residues in the CDR3. From germline, CDR1 is LNHDA and CDR2 SQIVND (reference sequence). After removal of 8 bases from V and 5 bases from J, the junction contained 14 bases not matched to a gene. The CDR3 nucleotides read TGTGCCAGTGGCCGTCTAGCGGATGCTCTGGAGACCCAGTACTTC. This translates into CASGRLADALETQYF.

This clone was picked up one time. V usage is TRBV29-1 and J usage is TRBJ2-3, with a tentative D call TRBD2 (5 bases). Germline V gives CDR1 SQVTM, CDR2 ANQGSEA. V was cut by 6 bases and J by 3 bases, with 16 bases left in between. The CDR3 runs 14 residues. The CDR3 region is CSVRRGAGTDTQYF. The CDR3 DNA reads as TGCAGCGTCCGTCGGGGAGCCGGGACAGATACGCAGTATTTT.

The CDR3 protein is CASSQRTGILNTEAFF. The CDR3 nucleotides read TGCGCCAGCAGCCAAAGGACAGGCATCCTTAACACTGAAGCTTTCTTT. The chain combines TRBV4-1 with TRBJ1-1, with 7 bases fitting TRBD1. The CDR3 contains 16 residues. CDR1 and CDR2 (germline): MGHRA, YSYEKL. The V and J ends lost 2 bases and 2 bases, in that order; junction bases with no gene match: 8.

The chain carries TRBV11-3 and TRBJ2-1, with TRBD2 matching 15 bases. The CDR3 runs to 14 residues. The junction had 3 bases not matched to a gene; V was cut back by 5 bases and J by 10 bases. Germline-derived CDR1 and CDR2 are SGHNT and YENEEA. The CDR3 DNA is TGTGCCAGCAGCCCCGGGACTAGCGGGAGGGAGCAGTTCTTC. Its protein is CASSPGTSGREQFF.

This clone has only a few counts. The V gene is TRBV29-1, the J gene TRBJ2-1; 10 bases map to TRBD1. Trimming took 7 bases from V and 7 from J; bases not matched to a gene: 10. Germline CDR1 SQVTM, CDR2 ANQGSEA. There are 14 residues in the CDR3. CDR3 sequence reads: CSAPGTGVRNEQFF. CDR3 bases: TGCAGCGCTCCTGGGACAGGGGTTAGGAATGAGCAGTTCTTC.

This clone was detected only a few times. The rearrangement links TRBV2 to TRBJ2-7; perhaps TRBD2 as D (6 bases). The CDR3 is made up of 15 amino acids. CDR1 is SNHLY and CDR2 is FYNNEI in the germline V gene. The V gene lost 4 bases and the J gene lost 3 bases, with 16 bases spanning the gap. In DNA form, the CDR3 reads TGTGCCAGCAGTGTTTGGGGGGAGATCGACTACGAGCAGTACTTC. It is translated as CASSVWGEIDYEQYF.

The CDR3 spells CASSRGETGGNTEAFF. CDR3 DNA: TGTGCCAGCTCACGTGGCGAGACAGGAGGGAACACTGAAGCTTTCTTT. This rearrangement joins TRBV18 to TRBJ1-1; D may be TRBD1 (6 bases). V was cut by 4 bases and J by 1 base, with 16 bases left in between. The germline CDR1 and CDR2 sequences are KGHSH and LQKENI. This CDR3 contains 16 residues. The entire variable domain, with the rest obtained from reference TRBV18 and TRBJ1-1, is as follows: NAGVMQNPRHLVRRRGQEARLRCSPMKGHSHVYWYRQLPEEGLKFMVYLQKENIIDESGMPKERFSAEFPKEGPSILRIQQVVRGDSAAYFCASSRGETGGNTEAFFGQGTRLTVV.